This entry lists 4 T cell receptor beta chains sequenced from one sample in a study of shared clonotypes between healthy human individuals. Assay used: immunoSEQ multiplex PCR; TCRdb lists only in-frame clones, some missing. Altogether about 530,000 clones are present, roughly 79% being singletons, with the ten largest covering approximately 12%. The sequenced sample consisted of PBMCs. The source of these receptors is a middle-aged woman in good health. Some clones in this sample may be carry-over from other donors' samples.

The chain employs TRBV6-7 and TRBJ2-7, with TRBD1 matching 9 bases. TRBV6-7 is an ORF for which the function is uncertain. J was trimmed by 6 bases and V by 6 bases; bases with no gene match: 12. The CDR3 is 15 residues long. CDR3 loop: CASREGTGTTLEQYF. The CDR3 nucleotides read TGTGCCAGCAGGGAAGGGACAGGGACGACGCTCGAGCAGTACTTC.

This chain uses TRBV7-8 with TRBJ2-7, with 7 bases fitting TRBD2. V lost 5 bases, J lost 0 bases, and 7 bases stayed unmatched. Germline CDR1 and CDR2: SGHVS and FQNEAQ. The CDR3 is 15 amino acids. The CDR3 sequence is CASSHTGGSSYEQYF. The CDR3 coding sequence is TGTGCCAGCAGCCACACGGGGGGTAGCTCCTACGAGCAGTACTTC.

This clone has a single count. The rearrangement joins TRBV7-2 to TRBJ2-3; D is undetermined. From germline, CDR1 is SGHTA and CDR2 FQGNSA. Between the trimmed V and J ends, which lost 5 bases and 2 bases, there was a span of 8 bases. The CDR3 is made up of 13 amino acids. The CDR3 bases are TGTGCCAGCAGCCTTACGTACACAGATACGCAGTATTTT. As protein: CASSLTYTDTQYF.

The chain is built from TRBV7-9 and TRBJ1-4; possible D gene TRBD1, 5 bases. The CDR3 consists of 15 residues. Germline loops: CDR1 SEHNR, CDR2 FQNEAQ (reference sequence). The V end was cut by 6 bases, the J end by 4 bases, with 15 bases between. Written as DNA, the CDR3 is TGTGCCAGCAGTAAGGAGGGACTGCTTAATGAAAAACTGTTTTTT. Translating gives CASSKEGLLNEKLFF.